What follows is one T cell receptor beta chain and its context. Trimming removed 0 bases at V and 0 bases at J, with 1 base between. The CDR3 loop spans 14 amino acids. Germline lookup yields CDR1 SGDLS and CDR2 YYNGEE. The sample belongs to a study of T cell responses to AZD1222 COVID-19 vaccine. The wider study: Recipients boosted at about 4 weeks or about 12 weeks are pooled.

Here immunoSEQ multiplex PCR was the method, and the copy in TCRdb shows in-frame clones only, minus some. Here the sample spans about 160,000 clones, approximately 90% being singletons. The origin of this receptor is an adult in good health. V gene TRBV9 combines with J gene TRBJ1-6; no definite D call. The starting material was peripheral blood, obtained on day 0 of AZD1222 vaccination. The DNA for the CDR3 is TGTGCCAGCAGCGTAGACTCCTATAATTCACCCCTCCACTTT. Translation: CASSVDSYNSPLHF.